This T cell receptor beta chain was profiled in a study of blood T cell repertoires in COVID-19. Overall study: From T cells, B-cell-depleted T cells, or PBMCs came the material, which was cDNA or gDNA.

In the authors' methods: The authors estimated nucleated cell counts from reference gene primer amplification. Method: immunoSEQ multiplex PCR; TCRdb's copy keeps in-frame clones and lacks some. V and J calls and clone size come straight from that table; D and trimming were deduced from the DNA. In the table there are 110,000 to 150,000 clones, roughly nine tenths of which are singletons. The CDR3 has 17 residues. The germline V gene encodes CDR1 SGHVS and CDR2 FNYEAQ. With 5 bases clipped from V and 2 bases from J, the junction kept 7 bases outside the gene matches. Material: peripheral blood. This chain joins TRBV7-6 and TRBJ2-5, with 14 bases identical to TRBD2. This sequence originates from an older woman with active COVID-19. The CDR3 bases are TGTGCCAGCAGCCGACTAGCGGGAGGGTTAGGGCAAGAGACCCAGTACTTC. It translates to CASSRLAGGLGQETQYF.